Listed below are T cell receptor beta chains from one sample, sequenced in a study of T cell clones after liver transplantation. Clones were read by immunoSEQ multiplex PCR, and TCRdb kept only the in-frame ones, dropping some. The data show some 110,000 clones, with less than 95% seen just once and about 0.8% held by the top ten. The specimen was CD4+ T cells from blood, collected 12 months after liver transplant. The origin of the receptors is a human patient who received a liver transplant. These T cells may partly come from the graft donor. CDR3s include the opening cysteine and the closing phenylalanine or tryptophan. D genes are given only for firm matches. Some rows have no size entry. The others give once, few or many, or a class for an expanded clone.

J: TRBJ2-1
size: .
V: TRBV5-1
D: TRBD2
DNA: TGCGCCAGCAGGAGGGAGGGTAATGAGCAGTTCTTC
CDR3: CASRREGNEQFF

J: TRBJ2-7
size: .
V: TRBV18
D: .
DNA: TGTGCCAGCTCACAGGGGTACGAGCAGTACTTC
CDR3: CASSQGYEQYF

J: TRBJ1-5
size: .
V: TRBV12-5
D: .
DNA: TGTGCTAGTTCCAACAGAGATAGCAATCAGCCCCAGCATTTT
CDR3: CASSNRDSNQPQHF

J: TRBJ2-2
size: .
V: TRBV5-5
D: .
DNA: TGTGCCAGCAGCCTCGGGGTTGGGAACACCGGGGAGCTGTTTTTT
CDR3: CASSLGVGNTGELFF

J: TRBJ2-7
size: .
V: TRBV23-1
D: TRBD1
DNA: TGCGCCAGTCGTTCGGGACAGTACTACGAGCAGTACTTC
CDR3: CASRSGQYYEQYF

J: TRBJ1-2
size: .
V: TRBV5-1
D: .
DNA: TGCGCCAGCAGGGACAGTGAATATAACTATGGCTACACCTTC
CDR3: CASRDSEYNYGYTF

J: TRBJ2-5
size: .
V: TRBV2
D: .
DNA: TGTGCCAGCGCGGCTGAAGAGACCCAGTACTTC
CDR3: CASAAEETQYF

J: TRBJ2-3
size: .
V: TRBV7-3
D: TRBD2
DNA: TGTGCCAGCAGCTCTAGCGGCGCCCGGACAGATACGCAGTATTTT
CDR3: CASSSSGARTDTQYF

J: TRBJ2-1
size: .
V: TRBV7-9
D: .
DNA: TGTGCCAGCAGCTTTGTCCGGAACAATGAGCAGTTCTTC
CDR3: CASSFVRNNEQFF

J: TRBJ1-1
size: once
V: TRBV29-1
D: .
DNA: TGCAGCTCCAGTACAGCAGCCATGAACACTGAAGCTTTCTTT
CDR3: CSSSTAAMNTEAFF

J: TRBJ2-1
size: .
V: TRBV27
D: .
DNA: TGTGCCAGCAGGATTCCAGAGTCACCTTACAATGAGCAGTTCTTC
CDR3: CASRIPESPYNEQFF

J: TRBJ1-5
size: few
V: TRBV6-1
D: .
DNA: TGTGCCAGCATATTAGGGCAGGGCAATCAGCCCCAGCATTTT
CDR3: CASILGQGNQPQHF

J: TRBJ1-3
size: .
V: TRBV5-1
D: .
DNA: TGCGCCAGCAGCGATTCGAACTCTGGAAACACCATATATTTT
CDR3: CASSDSNSGNTIYF

J: TRBJ2-1
size: .
V: TRBV28
D: .
DNA: TGTGCCAGCAGTCCCGTGGGACTTAGCTCCTACAATGAGCAGTTCTTC
CDR3: CASSPVGLSSYNEQFF

J: TRBJ2-1
size: .
V: TRBV30
D: TRBD2
DNA: TGTGCCTGGAGTTTTGGTGGTAGCGGGAGATTTGATGAGCAGTTCTTC
CDR3: CAWSFGGSGRFDEQFF

J: TRBJ2-4
size: once
V: TRBV9
D: .
DNA: TGTGCCAGCAGCGGACAGGCTTGGGGTTCCCTAGGGGATCAGTACTTC
CDR3: CASSGQAWGSLGDQYF

J: TRBJ2-1
size: .
V: TRBV5-1
D: TRBD2
DNA: TGCGCCAGCAGCGCCACGGGGCGGGGGGCTAGTGAGCAGTTCTTC
CDR3: CASSATGRGASEQFF

J: TRBJ2-7
size: .
V: TRBV6-5
D: .
DNA: TGTGCCAGCAGTGTAGACAGTAAGTACGAGCAGTACTTC
CDR3: CASSVDSKYEQYF

J: TRBJ2-3
size: once
V: TRBV7-3
D: TRBD2
DNA: TGTGCCAGCAGCTTAGAGGTTGCGGGAGGAGATACGCAGTATTTT
CDR3: CASSLEVAGGDTQYF

J: TRBJ2-7
size: .
V: TRBV19
D: TRBD1
DNA: TGTGCCAGTAGTATCCCGGACAGGGGCAACGAGCAGTACTTC
CDR3: CASSIPDRGNEQYF

J: TRBJ2-6
size: .
V: TRBV18
D: .
DNA: TGTGCCAGCTCACCGGTCACGCTACAGGGCTCTGGGGCCAACGTCCTGACTTTC
CDR3: CASSPVTLQGSGANVLTF

J: TRBJ1-2
size: .
V: TRBV11-3
D: TRBD1
DNA: TGTGCCAGCAGCCTAACATCAGACAGGGGGCGCGACTATGGCTACACCTTC
CDR3: CASSLTSDRGRDYGYTF

J: TRBJ2-7
size: .
V: TRBV5-8
D: .
DNA: TGTGCCAGCAGTGGGGCCAGCTACGAGCAGTACTTC
CDR3: CASSGASYEQYF

J: TRBJ2-1
size: .
V: TRBV9
D: TRBD2
DNA: TGTGCCAGCAGCTCCTTAGAGGGAGGGAGCTCCTACAATGAGCAGTTCTTC
CDR3: CASSSLEGGSSYNEQFF

J: TRBJ2-7
size: .
V: TRBV5-4
D: TRBD1
DNA: TGTGCCAGCAGCGCCTCCGGGACAGGGTCCTACGAGCAGTACTTC
CDR3: CASSASGTGSYEQYF

J: TRBJ1-1
size: .
V: TRBV27
D: .
DNA: TGTGCCAGCAGTTTCGGTCAGAATTCGAGCACTGAAGCTTTCTTT
CDR3: CASSFGQNSSTEAFF

J: TRBJ1-1
size: .
V: TRBV7-9
D: .
DNA: TGTGCCAGCAGCTTAGTCACTGAAGCTTTCTTT
CDR3: CASSLVTEAFF

J: TRBJ2-1
size: .
V: TRBV11-3
D: TRBD2
DNA: TGTGCCAGCAGCCCCCCCCGACTAGCCCCTGAGCAGTTCTTC
CDR3: CASSPPRLAPEQFF

J: TRBJ2-7
size: once
V: TRBV10-2
D: TRBD2
DNA: TGCGCCAGCAGCCCGAGCGGGAGAAGAGACGAGCAGTACTTC
CDR3: CASSPSGRRDEQYF

J: TRBJ1-5
size: .
V: TRBV18
D: .
DNA: TGTGCCAGCTCACCACCCGGTCCAGGGGCCAATCAGCCCCAGCATTTT
CDR3: CASSPPGPGANQPQHF

J: TRBJ1-4
size: .
V: TRBV29-1
D: .
DNA: TGCAGCGTTGGGGTTCGGAATGAAAAACTGTTTTTT
CDR3: CSVGVRNEKLFF

J: TRBJ2-7
size: .
V: TRBV5-1
D: TRBD1
DNA: TGCGCCAGCAGCTCCGGGACAGGGGCCTACGAGCAGTACTTC
CDR3: CASSSGTGAYEQYF

J: TRBJ2-1
size: .
V: TRBV7-3
D: .
DNA: TGTGCCAGCAGCTTAGGGTTGAACAATGAGCAGTTCTTC
CDR3: CASSLGLNNEQFF

J: TRBJ2-1
size: .
V: TRBV19
D: TRBD2
DNA: TGTGCCAGTAGCCCTGTGGGACTAACCAATGAGCAGTTCTTC
CDR3: CASSPVGLTNEQFF

J: TRBJ1-5
size: .
V: TRBV6-1
D: .
DNA: TGTGCCAGCAGTGTACAGGGAAATCAGCCCCAGCATTTT
CDR3: CASSVQGNQPQHF

J: TRBJ1-1
size: .
V: TRBV29-1
D: .
DNA: TGCAGCGTTGCTGGGAGGGGGGGTAGCACTGAAGCTTTCTTT
CDR3: CSVAGRGGSTEAFF

J: TRBJ1-2
size: .
V: TRBV11-3
D: TRBD1
DNA: TGTGCCAGCAGCGCGTCCGGGACAGGATATGGCTACACCTTC
CDR3: CASSASGTGYGYTF

J: TRBJ2-5
size: .
V: TRBV5-1
D: TRBD1
DNA: TGCGCCAGCAGCTTGCAGCTATCGGGACAGGGAGAGACCCAGTACTTC
CDR3: CASSLQLSGQGETQYF

J: TRBJ2-1
size: .
V: TRBV7-3
D: .
DNA: TGTGCCAGCAGCGCAACAACTTTGGGCGAGCAGTTCTTC
CDR3: CASSATTLGEQFF

J: TRBJ1-6
size: .
V: TRBV5-4
D: TRBD1
DNA: TGTGCCAGCAGCGACCGGGACAGGGCTTCGAGTGGGTCACCCCTCCACTTT
CDR3: CASSDRDRASSGSPLHF

J: TRBJ1-5
size: .
V: TRBV5-8
D: .
DNA: TGTGCCAGCAGCTTGTCTGGGGGGCATCAGCCCCAGCATTTT
CDR3: CASSLSGGHQPQHF

J: TRBJ1-2
size: .
V: TRBV27
D: .
DNA: TGTGCCAGCAGTTCCCGGAGCCTGGACAGAAGAGATGTCTACACCTTC
CDR3: CASSSRSLDRRDVYTF